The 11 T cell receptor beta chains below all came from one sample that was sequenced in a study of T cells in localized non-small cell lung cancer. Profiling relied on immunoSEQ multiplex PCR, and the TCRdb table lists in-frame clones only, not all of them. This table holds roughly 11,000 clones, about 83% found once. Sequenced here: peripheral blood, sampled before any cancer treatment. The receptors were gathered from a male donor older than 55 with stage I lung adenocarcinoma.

This CDR3 reads CASSQGQGRDQPQHF. CDR3 bases: TGTGCCAGCTCACAGGGACAGGGTCGAGATCAGCCCCAGCATTTT. V usage is TRBV18 and J usage is TRBJ1-5; TRBD1 matches 9 bases. V trimming: 4 bases; J trimming: 5 bases; junction bases outside the gene matches: 6. Germline CDR1 and CDR2: KGHSH and LQKENI. The CDR3 sequence is 15 residues long. Using reference TRBV18 and TRBJ1-5 for the parts outside the CDR3, the full variable domain is NAGVMQNPRHLVRRRGQEARLRCSPMKGHSHVYWYRQLPEEGLKFMVYLQKENIIDESGMPKERFSAEFPKEGPSILRIQQVVRGDSAAYFCASSQGQGRDQPQHFGDGTRLSIL.

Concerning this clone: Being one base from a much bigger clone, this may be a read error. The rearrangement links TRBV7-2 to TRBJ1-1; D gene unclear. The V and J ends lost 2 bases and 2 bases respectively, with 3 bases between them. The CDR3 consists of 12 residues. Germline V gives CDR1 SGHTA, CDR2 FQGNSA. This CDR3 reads CASSLQNTEAFF. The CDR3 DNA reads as TGTGCCAGCAGCTTACAAAACACTGAAGCTTTCTTT.

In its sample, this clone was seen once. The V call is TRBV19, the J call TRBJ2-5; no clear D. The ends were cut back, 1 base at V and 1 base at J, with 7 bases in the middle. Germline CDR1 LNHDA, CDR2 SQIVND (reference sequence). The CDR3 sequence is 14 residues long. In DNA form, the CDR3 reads TGTGCCAGTAGTATAGGTGATATCCAAGAGACCCAGTACTTC. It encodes CASSIGDIQETQYF.

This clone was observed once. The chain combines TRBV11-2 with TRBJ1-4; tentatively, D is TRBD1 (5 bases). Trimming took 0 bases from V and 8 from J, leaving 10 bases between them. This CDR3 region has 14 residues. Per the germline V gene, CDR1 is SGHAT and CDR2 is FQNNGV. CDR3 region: CASSLDMGTEKLFF. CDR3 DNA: TGTGCCAGCAGCTTAGATATGGGGACGGAAAAACTGTTTTTT.

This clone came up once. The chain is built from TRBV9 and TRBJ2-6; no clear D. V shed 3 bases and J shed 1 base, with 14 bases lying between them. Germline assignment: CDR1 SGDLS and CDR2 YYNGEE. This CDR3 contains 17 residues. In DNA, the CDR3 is TGTGCCAGCAGCGACTCACATTACAGTTCTGGGGCCAACGTCCTGACTTTC. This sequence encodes CASSDSHYSSGANVLTF. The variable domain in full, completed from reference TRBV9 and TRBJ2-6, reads DSGVTQTPKHLITATGQRVTLRCSPRSGDLSVYWYQQSLDQGLQFLIQYYNGEERAKGNILERFSAQQFPDLHSELNLSSLELGDSALYFCASSDSHYSSGANVLTFGAGSRLTVL.

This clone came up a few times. CDR3 in amino acids: CATRLDSFEAFF. The CDR3 bases are TGTGCCACAAGACTAGATAGCTTTGAAGCTTTCTTT. The chain uses TRBV10-3 and TRBJ1-1; the D is unclear. The CDR3 is 12 residues long. With 10 bases removed from V and 7 bases from J, the gap between germline ends came to 16 bases. Per germline, CDR1 ENHRY and CDR2 SYGVKD.

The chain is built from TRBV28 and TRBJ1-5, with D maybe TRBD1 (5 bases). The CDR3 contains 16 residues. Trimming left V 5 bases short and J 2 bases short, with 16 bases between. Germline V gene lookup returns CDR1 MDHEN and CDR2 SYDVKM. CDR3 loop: CASSGRMGVGNQPQHF. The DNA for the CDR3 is TGTGCCAGCAGTGGAAGGATGGGGGTGGGCAATCAGCCCCAGCATTTT.

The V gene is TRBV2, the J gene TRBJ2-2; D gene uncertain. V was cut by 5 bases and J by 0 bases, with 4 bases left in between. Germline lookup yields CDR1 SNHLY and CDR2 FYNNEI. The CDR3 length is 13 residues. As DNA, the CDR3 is TGTGCCAGCAGTTACGCGAACACCGGGGAGCTGTTTTTT. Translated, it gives CASSYANTGELFF.

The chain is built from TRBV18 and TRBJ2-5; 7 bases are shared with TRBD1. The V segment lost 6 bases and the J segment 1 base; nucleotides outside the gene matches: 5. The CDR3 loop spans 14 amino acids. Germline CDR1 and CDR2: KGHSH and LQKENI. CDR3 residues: CASSFGQVQETQYF. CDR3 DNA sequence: TGTGCCAGCTCGTTCGGACAGGTCCAAGAGACCCAGTACTTC.

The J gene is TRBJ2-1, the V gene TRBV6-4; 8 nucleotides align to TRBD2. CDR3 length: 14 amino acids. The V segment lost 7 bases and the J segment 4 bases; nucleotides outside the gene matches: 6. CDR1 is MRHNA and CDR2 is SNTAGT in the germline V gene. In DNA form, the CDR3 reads TGTGCCAGCAAGGCAGCTAGCGGGTACAATGAGCAGTTCTTC. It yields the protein CASKAASGYNEQFF.

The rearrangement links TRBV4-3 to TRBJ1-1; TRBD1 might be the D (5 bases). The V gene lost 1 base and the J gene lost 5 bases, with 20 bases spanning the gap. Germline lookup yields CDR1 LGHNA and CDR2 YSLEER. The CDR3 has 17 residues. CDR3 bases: TGCGCCAGCAGCCAAGGTTTACTTCTCGGGGAGGGGACTGAAGCTTTCTTT. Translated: CASSQGLLLGEGTEAFF.